Listed here are 10 T cell receptor beta chains from one sample, sequenced in a study of blood T cell repertoires in COVID-19. Here immunoSEQ multiplex PCR was the method, and the copy in TCRdb shows in-frame clones only, minus some. This sample has about 250,000 clones, with around four fifths found just once. Sequencing was carried out using peripheral blood. The receptors here all came from a woman aged 55-75 years with active or convalescent COVID-19.

This clone was found a few times. This rearrangement joins TRBV7-2 to TRBJ2-2; D might be TRBD1 (6 bases). The V and J ends lost 5 bases and 1 base respectively, with 11 bases between them. The CDR3 has 15 residues. Germline loops: CDR1 SGHTA, CDR2 FQGNSA. The chain's CDR3 is CASSLGQLNTGELFF. CDR3 DNA: TGTGCCAGCAGCCTTGGACAGTTGAACACCGGGGAGCTGTTTTTT.

J is TRBJ2-3 and V is TRBV19; D is perhaps TRBD1 (6 bases). CDR1 LNHDA and CDR2 SQIVND come from the germline V gene (reference sequence). V was clipped by 6 bases and J by 5 bases, with 12 bases between them. This CDR3 has 13 amino acids. CDR3 bases: TGTGCCAGTAGCATGGACAGAAAAGATACGCAGTATTTT. Encoded protein: CASSMDRKDTQYF. The variable domain in full, completed from reference TRBV19 and TRBJ2-3, reads DGGITQSPKYLFRKEGQNVTLSCEQNLNHDAMYWYRQDPGQGLRLIYYSQIVNDFQKGDIAEGYSVSREKKESFPLTVTSAQKNPTAFYLCASSMDRKDTQYFGPGTRLTVL.

In its sample, this clone was seen once. The chain links TRBV10-3 to TRBJ1-2, with D possibly matching TRBD1 (6 bases). With 0 bases removed from V and 7 bases from J, the gap between germline ends came to 12 bases. The V gene's germline CDR1 is ENHRY and CDR2 SYGVKD. The CDR3 runs to 14 residues. CDR3 amino acids: CAISESSGARGYTF. DNA for the CDR3: TGTGCCATCAGTGAGTCGTCAGGGGCTCGTGGCTACACCTTC.

This chain connects TRBV6-6 to TRBJ2-7; unclear D gene. Trimming took 5 bases from V and 7 from J, leaving 18 bases between them. This CDR3 has 14 residues. Germline V lookup: CDR1 MNHNY, CDR2 SVGAGI (reference sequence). The CDR3 here is CASSKNRALGEQYV. The CDR3 DNA is TGTGCCAGCAGTAAGAACCGCGCTCTAGGTGAGCAGTACGTC.

This clone has a handful of counts. The J gene is TRBJ2-5, the V gene TRBV5-6; D might be TRBD2 (6 bases). The CDR3 consists of 13 residues. Germline-derived CDR1 and CDR2 are SGHDT and YYEEEE. Trimming shortened V by 3 bases and J by 5 bases, and 11 bases separated the two germline ends. As DNA, the CDR3 is TGTGCCAGCAGCTGGGAGCGGGCGGAGACCCAGTACTTC. Its translation is CASSWERAETQYF. The full variable domain, with the rest looked up from reference TRBV5-6 and TRBJ2-5, is DAGVTQSPTHLIKTRGQQVTLRCSPKSGHDTVSWYQQALGQGPQFIFQYYEEEERQRGNFPDRFSGHQFPNYSSELNVNALLLGDSALYLCASSWERAETQYFGPGTRLLVL.

The chain joins TRBV28 to TRBJ2-7; TRBD1 aligns across 7 bases. The CDR3 has 14 amino acids. The V gene end was trimmed by 7 bases and the J gene end by 3 bases; junction bases not matched to a gene: 9. Germline V gene sequence: CDR1 MDHEN, CDR2 SYDVKM. The DNA of the CDR3 is TGTGCCAGCAACCCCTCGGGACAGCACTACGAGCAGTACGTC. It specifies CASNPSGQHYEQYV.

This clone showed up just a few times. This CDR3 is CSVEGDSDYEQYF. The CDR3 DNA reads TGCAGCGTTGAGGGCGACAGCGACTACGAGCAGTACTTC. J is TRBJ2-7 and V is TRBV29-1, with D perhaps matching TRBD1 (5 bases). Per germline, CDR1 SQVTM and CDR2 ANQGSEA. CDR3 length equals 13 residues. The germline V and J ends were trimmed by 3 bases and 3 bases, with 12 bases remaining between them.

For this clone: Other DNA sequences within the sample encode an identical CDR3. This chain joins TRBV2 and TRBJ1-5; D remains unclear. The V end was cut by 3 bases, the J end by 1 base, with 10 bases between. Germline values: CDR1 SNHLY, CDR2 FYNNEI. The CDR3 runs 15 residues. CDR3 DNA: TGTGCCAGCAGTGACCGAGGGCTGAGCAATCAGCCCCAGCATTTT. This codes for CASSDRGLSNQPQHF.

This rearrangement joins TRBV19 to TRBJ2-3, with 12 bases aligning to TRBD2. The CDR3 is 16 amino acids. V shed 3 bases, J shed 1 base, and the junction held 2 bases outside the gene matches. Per the germline V gene, CDR1 is LNHDA and CDR2 is SQIVND (reference sequence). CDR3 in amino acids: CASSIRTSGGTDTQYF. The CDR3 nucleotides read TGTGCCAGTAGTATCCGGACTAGCGGGGGCACAGATACGCAGTATTTT. Full variable domain (remainder filled in from reference TRBV19 and TRBJ2-3): DGGITQSPKYLFRKEGQNVTLSCEQNLNHDAMYWYRQDPGQGLRLIYYSQIVNDFQKGDIAEGYSVSREKKESFPLTVTSAQKNPTAFYLCASSIRTSGGTDTQYFGPGTRLTVL.

This clone has a single count. The CDR3 here is CAIGQGQAEAFF. CDR3 nucleotide sequence: TGTGCCATTGGACAGGGACAGGCTGAAGCTTTCTTT. This chain uses TRBV10-3 with TRBJ1-1, with 8 bases that match TRBD1. Germline lookup yields CDR1 ENHRY and CDR2 SYGVKD. Germline trimming cut 9 bases from V and 6 bases from J; bases unmatched to any gene: 6. CDR3 length equals 12 residues.